One and the same sample provided the 21 T cell receptor beta chains below, sequenced in a study of cytomegalovirus exposure and HLA in healthy donors. PCR amplification relied on 60 Vbeta primers (plus 13 Jbeta primers). This table comes from immunoSEQ multiplex PCR, and its TCRdb copy is limited to in-frame clones, with some not included. The data hold around 160,000 clones, with roughly 87% observed a single time. Sequencing used PBMCs. The source is a man aged 45-65 years in good health and CMV-seropositive.

This chain uses TRBV27 with TRBJ2-6; weak D call: TRBD1 (6 bases). V was shortened by 3 bases and J by 2 bases, with 14 bases between the two germline ends. Germline loops: CDR1 MNHEY, CDR2 SMNVEV (reference sequence). This CDR3 comprises 17 residues. The CDR3 DNA reads as TGTGCCAGCAGTTTTCTCAGGGGAGCACCTGGGGCCAACGTCCTGACTTTC. Its translation: CASSFLRGAPGANVLTF.

The V and J genes are TRBV4-2 and TRBJ2-1; TRBD1 might be the D (8 bases). The CDR3 sequence is 17 residues long. V was shortened by 4 bases and J by 8 bases, with 24 bases between the two germline ends. The V gene's germline CDR1 is LGHNA and CDR2 YNFKEQ. The CDR3 DNA is TGTGCCAGCAGCCCCCCTACTCGGACAGGGAGGGGCGATGAGCAGTTCTTC. Protein product: CASSPPTRTGRGDEQFF.

For this clone: An end of the junction does not agree with germline; a read error may underlie this. Here the CDR3 reads CSSSYGAGEAFF. The CDR3 DNA reads as TGTTCCAGCAGCTATGGTGCAGGTGAAGCTTTCTTT. J is TRBJ1-1 and V is TRBV7-9; D remains unclear. The CDR3 loop spans 12 amino acids. Germline CDR1 and CDR2: SEHNR and FQNEAQ (reference sequence).

The rearrangement joins TRBV29-1 to TRBJ1-1, with D hard to call. Germline CDR1 is SQVTM and CDR2 is ANQGSEA. The ends were cut back, 6 bases at V and 7 bases at J, with 15 bases in the middle. CDR3 length: 12 amino acids. CDR3 region: CSVPVGSGEAFF. The CDR3 nucleotides read TGCAGCGTGCCTGTAGGTTCGGGTGAAGCTTTCTTT.

V is TRBV4-3 and J is TRBJ2-3, with TRBD2 matching 16 bases. After removal of 4 bases from V and 3 bases from J, the junction contained 7 bases not matched to a gene. CDR1 and CDR2 from the germline V gene are LGHNA and YSLEER. The CDR3 has 18 residues. CDR3 region: CASSPQGLAGGPTDTQYF. The CDR3 DNA reads TGCGCCAGCAGCCCCCAGGGACTAGCGGGGGGGCCGACAGATACGCAGTATTTT.

V is TRBV2 and J is TRBJ1-4; TRBD1 agrees at 8 bases. The CDR3 runs to 15 residues. Trimming took 0 bases from V and 10 from J; bases not matched to a gene: 7. Germline CDR1 is SNHLY and CDR2 is FYNNEI. CDR3 sequence: CASSEAGQGSGKLFF. CDR3 DNA sequence: TGTGCCAGCAGTGAAGCCGGACAGGGTAGTGGAAAACTGTTTTTT. The full variable domain, completed using reference TRBV2 and TRBJ1-4, is EPEVTQTPSHQVTQMGQEVILRCVPISNHLYFYWYRQILGQKVEFLVSFYNNEISEKSEIFDDQFSVERPDGSNFTLKIRSTKLEDSAMYFCASSEAGQGSGKLFFGSGTQLSVL.

The chain has TRBV10-3 and TRBJ1-1; 9 nucleotides align to TRBD1. After removal of 4 bases from V and 1 base from J, the junction contained 4 bases not matched to a gene. The CDR3 sequence is 15 residues long. CDR1 is ENHRY and CDR2 is SYGVKD in the germline V gene. CDR3 nucleotide sequence: TGTGCCATCAGTGGCTTGGGACAGGGGAACACTGAAGCTTTCTTT. As protein: CAISGLGQGNTEAFF.

V and J are TRBV28 and TRBJ1-2; 8 nucleotides agree with TRBD1. The ends lost 6 bases at V and 4 bases at J; junction bases unmatched: 4. Looked up from germline, CDR1 is MDHEN and CDR2 is SYDVKM. The CDR3 covers 13 residues. The CDR3 DNA is TGTGCCAGCAGGGCAGGGGGCGGCTATGGCTACACCTTC. Translated, it gives CASRAGGGYGYTF.

V and J are TRBV7-7 and TRBJ2-5; D is perhaps TRBD1 (6 bases). V lost 4 bases and J 2 bases, leaving 14 bases between the germline ends. This CDR3 comprises 15 residues. CDR1 is SSHAT, CDR2 FNYEAQ, per germline (reference sequence). This CDR3 is CASSSTLTGQETQYF. Here the CDR3 DNA reads TGTGCCAGCAGCTCGACGTTAACAGGGCAAGAGACCCAGTACTTC.

The V and J genes are TRBV6-1 and TRBJ1-5, with D tentatively TRBD1 (5 bases). Trimming cost V 3 bases and J 0 bases, with 12 bases left between them. CDR3 length: 16 residues. Germline CDR1 is MNHNS and CDR2 is SASEGT. The CDR3 coding sequence is TGTGCCAGCAGTGACAGGGCAGTCTATAGCAATCAGCCCCAGCATTTT. This translates into CASSDRAVYSNQPQHF.

The CDR3 DNA is TGTGCAAGTCGCTTAGATGCGACTAGCGGGGGTGTTAGGGAGACCCAGTACTTC. Translation gives CASRLDATSGGVRETQYF. This sequence joins TRBV12-2 and TRBJ2-5; whether TRBD2, the table's D call, matches the DNA was not checked. TRBV12-2 constitutes a pseudogene. This CDR3 has 18 amino acids.

This rearrangement joins TRBV18 to TRBJ1-5; TRBD1 is a possible D gene (5 bases). The CDR3 length is 16 residues. With 3 bases removed from V and 3 bases from J, the gap between germline ends came to 15 bases. Germline V gene lookup returns CDR1 KGHSH and CDR2 LQKENI. The CDR3 DNA follows: TGTGCCAGCTCACCCCCGGCGCAGGGCTCCAATCAGCCCCAGCATTTT. Its protein is CASSPPAQGSNQPQHF.

In regard to this clone: The sample contains more than one DNA sequence encoding this CDR3. This rearrangement joins TRBV6-1 to TRBJ2-7; D remains ambiguous. The germline V gene encodes CDR1 MNHNS and CDR2 SASEGT. Trimming cost V 2 bases and J 2 bases, with 7 bases left between them. This CDR3 contains 13 residues. CDR3 region: CASSELAAYEQYF. As DNA, the CDR3 is TGTGCCAGCAGTGAATTGGCAGCCTACGAGCAGTACTTC.

V gene TRBV6-1 combines with J gene TRBJ2-5, with D possibly matching TRBD1 (5 bases). The CDR3 is 12 residues long. Trimming stripped 4 bases from V and 5 bases from J, with 8 bases between. Per the germline V gene, CDR1 is MNHNS and CDR2 is SASEGT. CDR3 DNA: TGTGCCAGCAGTGGAAACAGGGAGACCCAGTACTTC. Protein product: CASSGNRETQYF.

The chain recombines TRBV9 with TRBJ1-2, with a weak D call TRBD1 (6 bases). Per the germline V gene, CDR1 is SGDLS and CDR2 is YYNGEE. The CDR3 has 15 amino acids. V was shortened by 3 bases and J by 4 bases, with 16 bases between the two germline ends. The CDR3 sequence is CASSGPGGRGYGYTF. CDR3 sequence (DNA): TGTGCCAGCAGCGGTCCCGGGGGGCGCGGCTATGGCTACACCTTC.

The genes are TRBV27 and TRBJ2-4; D is unresolved. The CDR3 spans 16 residues. The V and J ends lost 5 bases and 2 bases respectively, with 16 bases between them. Germline V gene sequence: CDR1 MNHEY, CDR2 SMNVEV (reference sequence). The CDR3 region has the DNA TGTGCCAGCAGTCCCACGGTACTTCTTACCAAAAACATTCAGTACTTC. This codes for CASSPTVLLTKNIQYF.

This rearrangement joins TRBV21-1 to TRBJ1-2; the table gives TRBD1 as D, unverified against the DNA. TRBV21-1 is deemed a pseudogene. This CDR3 has 15 amino acids. The CDR3 reads CASTGFEVGTHGYTF. CDR3 coding DNA: TGTGCCAGCACTGGGTTTGAGGTGGGGACACATGGCTACACCTTC.

This sequence joins TRBV4-2 and TRBJ2-7; unclear D gene. V was shortened by 0 bases and J by 2 bases, with 11 bases between the two germline ends. The germline V gene encodes CDR1 LGHNA and CDR2 YNFKEQ. CDR3 size: 15 residues. The chain's CDR3 is CASSQDRNVAYEQYF. CDR3 in DNA: TGTGCCAGCAGCCAAGATCGCAACGTAGCCTACGAGCAGTACTTC.

A few counts support this clone. The rearrangement links TRBV15 to TRBJ2-7, with 8 bases matching TRBD2. The CDR3 has 17 amino acids. Trimming removed 1 base from V and 0 bases from J; junction bases left unmatched: 8. Germline V lookup: CDR1 LNHNV, CDR2 YYDKDF (reference sequence). In DNA, the CDR3 is TGTGCCACCAGCAGAGTTCGGGGGGGCACGAGCTCCTACGAGCAGTACTTC. This codes for CATSRVRGGTSSYEQYF.

This chain joins TRBV2 and TRBJ1-4, with D unresolved. V dropped 4 bases and J dropped 8 bases, with 11 bases sitting between them. This CDR3 has 13 amino acids. Germline V gene lookup returns CDR1 SNHLY and CDR2 FYNNEI. CDR3 in DNA: TGTGCCAGCAGTGGGAGGATGGGGGAAAAACTGTTTTTT. This translates into CASSGRMGEKLFF.

The rearrangement uses TRBV11-1 and TRBJ2-7; 8 nucleotides agree with TRBD1. V shed 5 bases and J 6 bases; nucleotides not matched to a gene: 3. The germline CDR1 and CDR2 sequences are SGHAT and FQDESV (reference sequence). CDR3 length: 12 residues. Here the CDR3 DNA reads TGTGCCAGCAGCAGAGACAGGGGCGAGCAGTACTTC. Its protein is CASSRDRGEQYF.